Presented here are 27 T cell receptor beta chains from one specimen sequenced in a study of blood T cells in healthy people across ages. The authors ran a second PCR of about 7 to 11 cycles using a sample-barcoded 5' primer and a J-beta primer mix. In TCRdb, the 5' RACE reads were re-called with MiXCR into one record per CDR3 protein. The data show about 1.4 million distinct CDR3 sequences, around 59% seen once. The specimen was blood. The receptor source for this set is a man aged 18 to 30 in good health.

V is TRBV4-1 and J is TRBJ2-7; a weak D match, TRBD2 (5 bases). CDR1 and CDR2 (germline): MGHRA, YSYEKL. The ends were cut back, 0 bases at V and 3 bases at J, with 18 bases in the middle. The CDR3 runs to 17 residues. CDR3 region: CASSQDQATLGDYEQYF. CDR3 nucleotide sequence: TGCGCCAGCAGCCAAGATCAGGCGACCCTCGGGGACTACGAGCAGTACTTC.

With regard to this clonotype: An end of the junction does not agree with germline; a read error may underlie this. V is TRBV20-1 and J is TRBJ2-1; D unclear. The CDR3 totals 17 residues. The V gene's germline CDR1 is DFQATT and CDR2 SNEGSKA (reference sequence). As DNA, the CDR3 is TGCAGTGCTAAACCTCTAGTTGGCGGACCATCCTACGATGAGCAGTTCTTC. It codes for CSAKPLVGGPSYDEQFF.

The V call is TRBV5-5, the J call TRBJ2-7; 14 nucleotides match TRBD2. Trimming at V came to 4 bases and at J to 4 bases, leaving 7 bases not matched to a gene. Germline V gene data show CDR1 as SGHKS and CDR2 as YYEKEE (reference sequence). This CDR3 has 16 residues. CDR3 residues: CASSPGTSGGFYEQYF. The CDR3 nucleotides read TGTGCCAGCAGCCCCGGGACTAGCGGGGGCTTTTACGAGCAGTACTTC. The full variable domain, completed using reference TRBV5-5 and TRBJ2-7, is DAGVTQSPTHLIKTRGQQVTLRCSPISGHKSVSWYQQVLGQGPQFIFQYYEKEERGRGNFPDRFSARQFPNYSSELNVNALLLGDSALYLCASSPGTSGGFYEQYFGPGTRLTVT.

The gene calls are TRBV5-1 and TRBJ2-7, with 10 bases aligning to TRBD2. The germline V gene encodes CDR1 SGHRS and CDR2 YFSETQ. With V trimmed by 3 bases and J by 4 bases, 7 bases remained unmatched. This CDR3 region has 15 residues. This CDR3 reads CASSSTGTSVYEQYF. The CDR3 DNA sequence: TGCGCCAGCAGCTCCACCGGGACTAGCGTGTACGAGCAGTACTTC. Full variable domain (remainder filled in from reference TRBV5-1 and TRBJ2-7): KAGVTQTPRYLIKTRGQQVTLSCSPISGHRSVSWYQQTPGQGLQFLFEYFSETQRNKGNFPGRFSGRQFSNSRSEMNVSTLELGDSALYLCASSSTGTSVYEQYFGPGTRLTVT.

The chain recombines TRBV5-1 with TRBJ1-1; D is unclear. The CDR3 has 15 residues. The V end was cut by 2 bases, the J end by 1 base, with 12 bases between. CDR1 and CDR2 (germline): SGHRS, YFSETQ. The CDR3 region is CASSFVDTRNTEAFF. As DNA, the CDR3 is TGCGCCAGCAGCTTCGTCGACACGAGGAACACTGAAGCTTTCTTT.

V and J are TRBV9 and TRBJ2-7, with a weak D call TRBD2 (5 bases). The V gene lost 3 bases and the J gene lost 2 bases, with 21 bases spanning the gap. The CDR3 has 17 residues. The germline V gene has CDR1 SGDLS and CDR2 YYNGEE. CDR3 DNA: TGTGCCAGCAGCGGAGACGGGCCCGGGGAATTACCCTACGAGCAGTACTTC. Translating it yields CASSGDGPGELPYEQYF.

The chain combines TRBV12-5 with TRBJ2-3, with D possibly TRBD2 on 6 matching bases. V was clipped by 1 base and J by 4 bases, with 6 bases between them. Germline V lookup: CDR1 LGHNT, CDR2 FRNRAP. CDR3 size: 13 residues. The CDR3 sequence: CASGLGGADTQYF. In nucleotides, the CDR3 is TGTGCTAGTGGTTTGGGCGGGGCAGATACGCAGTATTTT.

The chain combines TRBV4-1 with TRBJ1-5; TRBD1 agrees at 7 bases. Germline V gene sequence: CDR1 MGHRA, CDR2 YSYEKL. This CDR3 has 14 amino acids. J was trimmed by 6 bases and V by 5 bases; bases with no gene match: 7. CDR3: CASSARTGRQPQHF. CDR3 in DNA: TGCGCCAGCAGCGCCCGGACAGGCCGTCAGCCCCAGCATTTT.

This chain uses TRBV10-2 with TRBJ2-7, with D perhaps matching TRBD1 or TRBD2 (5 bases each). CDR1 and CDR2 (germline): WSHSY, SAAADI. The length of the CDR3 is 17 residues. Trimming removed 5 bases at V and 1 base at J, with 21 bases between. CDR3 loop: CASSRFGGEGFSYEQYF. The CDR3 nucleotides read TGCGCCAGCAGTCGCTTTGGGGGTGAGGGGTTTTCCTACGAGCAGTACTTC.

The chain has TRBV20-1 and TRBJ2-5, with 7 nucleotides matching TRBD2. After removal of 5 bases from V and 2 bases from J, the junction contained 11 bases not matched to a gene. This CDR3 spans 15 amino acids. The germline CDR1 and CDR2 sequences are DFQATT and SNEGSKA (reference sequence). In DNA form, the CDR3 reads TGCAGTGCTCCAAGAACTACTAGCGAACAAGAGACCCAGTACTTC. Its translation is CSAPRTTSEQETQYF.

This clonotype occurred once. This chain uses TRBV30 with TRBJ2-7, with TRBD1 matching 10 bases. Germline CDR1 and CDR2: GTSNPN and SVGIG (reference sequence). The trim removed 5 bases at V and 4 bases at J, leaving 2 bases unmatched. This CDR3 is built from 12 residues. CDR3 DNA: TGTGCCTGGTCGGACAGGGGGTACGAGCAGTACTTC. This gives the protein CAWSDRGYEQYF.

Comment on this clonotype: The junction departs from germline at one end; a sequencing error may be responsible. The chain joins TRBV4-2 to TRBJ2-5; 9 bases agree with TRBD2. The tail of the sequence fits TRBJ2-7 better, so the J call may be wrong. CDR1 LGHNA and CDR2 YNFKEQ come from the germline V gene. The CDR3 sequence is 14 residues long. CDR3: CTSGLAGLSSEQYF. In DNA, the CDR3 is TGTACCAGCGGGCTAGCGGGACTCTCGAGCGAGCAGTACTTC.

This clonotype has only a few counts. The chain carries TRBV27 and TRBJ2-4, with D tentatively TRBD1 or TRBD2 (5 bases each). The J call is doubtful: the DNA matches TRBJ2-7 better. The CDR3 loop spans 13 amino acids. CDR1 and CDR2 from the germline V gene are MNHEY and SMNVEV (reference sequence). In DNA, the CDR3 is TGTGCCAGCACCGACAGAGGGTCCTACGAGCAGTACTTC. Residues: CASTDRGSYEQYF.

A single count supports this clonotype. The CDR3 nucleotides are TGTGCCAGCAGCTTGGCTGAGCGCGCGAACACTGAAGCTTTCTTT. Translation gives CASSLAERANTEAFF. This chain connects TRBV5-4 to TRBJ1-1; D is uncertain. V was clipped by 0 bases and J by 1 base, with 10 bases between them. The germline V gene has CDR1 SGHNT and CDR2 YYREEE (reference sequence). The CDR3 covers 15 residues.

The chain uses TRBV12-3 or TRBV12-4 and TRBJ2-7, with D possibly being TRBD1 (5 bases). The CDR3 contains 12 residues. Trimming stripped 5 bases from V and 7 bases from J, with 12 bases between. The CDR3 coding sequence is TGTGCCAGCAGTCCCTCTGACAGTGAGCAGTACTTC. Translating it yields CASSPSDSEQYF.

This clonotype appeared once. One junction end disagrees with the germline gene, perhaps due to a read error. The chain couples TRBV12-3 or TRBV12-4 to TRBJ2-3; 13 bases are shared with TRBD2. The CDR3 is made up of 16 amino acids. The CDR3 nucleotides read TGTGCCAGCAGCACCAGGACTAGCGGGAGATCAGATGCGCAGTATTTT. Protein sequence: CASSTRTSGRSDAQYF.

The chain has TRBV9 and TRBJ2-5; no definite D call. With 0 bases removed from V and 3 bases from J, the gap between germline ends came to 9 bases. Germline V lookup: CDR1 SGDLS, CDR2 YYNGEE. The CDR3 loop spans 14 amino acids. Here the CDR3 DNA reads TGTGCCAGCAGCGTAGGGACCACTGAAGAGACCCAGTACTTC. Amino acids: CASSVGTTEETQYF.

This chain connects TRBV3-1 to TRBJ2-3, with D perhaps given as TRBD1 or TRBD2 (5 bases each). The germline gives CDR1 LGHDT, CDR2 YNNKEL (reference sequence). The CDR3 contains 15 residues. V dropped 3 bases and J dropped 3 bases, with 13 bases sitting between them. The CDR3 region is CASSQVGPGTDTQYF. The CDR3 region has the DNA TGTGCCAGCAGCCAGGTGGGACCAGGGACAGATACGCAGTATTTT.

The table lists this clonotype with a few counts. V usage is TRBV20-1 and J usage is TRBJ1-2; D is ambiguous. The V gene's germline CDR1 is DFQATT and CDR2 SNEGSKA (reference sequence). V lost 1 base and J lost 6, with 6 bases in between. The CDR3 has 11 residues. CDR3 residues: CSARAWDGYTF. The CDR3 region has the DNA TGCAGTGCTAGAGCCTGGGATGGCTACACCTTC.

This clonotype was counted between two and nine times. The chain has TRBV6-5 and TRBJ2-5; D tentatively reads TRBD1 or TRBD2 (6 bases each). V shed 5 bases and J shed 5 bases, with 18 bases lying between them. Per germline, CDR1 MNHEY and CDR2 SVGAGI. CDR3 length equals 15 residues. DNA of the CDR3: TGTGCCAGCAGTCCCATGAGGGGGGTTTTGGAGACCCAGTACTTC. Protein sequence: CASSPMRGVLETQYF.

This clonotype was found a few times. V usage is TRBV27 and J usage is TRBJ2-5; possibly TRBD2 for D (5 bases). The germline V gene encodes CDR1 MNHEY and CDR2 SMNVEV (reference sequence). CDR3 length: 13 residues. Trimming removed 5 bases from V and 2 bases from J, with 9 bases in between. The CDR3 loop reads CASSRDMQETQYF. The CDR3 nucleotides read TGTGCCAGCAGTCGGGATATGCAAGAGACCCAGTACTTC.

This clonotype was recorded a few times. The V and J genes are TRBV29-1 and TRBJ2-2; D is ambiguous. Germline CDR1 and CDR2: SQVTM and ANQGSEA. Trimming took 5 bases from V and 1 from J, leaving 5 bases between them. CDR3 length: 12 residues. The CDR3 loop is CSVNENTGELFF. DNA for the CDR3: TGCAGCGTTAACGAGAACACCGGGGAGCTGTTTTTT.

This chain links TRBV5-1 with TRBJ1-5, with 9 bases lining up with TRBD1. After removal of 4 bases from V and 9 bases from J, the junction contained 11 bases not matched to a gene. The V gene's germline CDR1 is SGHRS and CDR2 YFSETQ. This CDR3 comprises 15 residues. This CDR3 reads CASSPKTGGQGPQHF. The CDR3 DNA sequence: TGCGCCAGCAGCCCAAAGACAGGGGGTCAGGGGCCCCAGCATTTT.

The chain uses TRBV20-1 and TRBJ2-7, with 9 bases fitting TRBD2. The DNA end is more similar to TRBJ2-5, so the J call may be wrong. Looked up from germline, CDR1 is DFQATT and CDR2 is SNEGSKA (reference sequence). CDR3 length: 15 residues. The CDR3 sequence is CSAVLAGPYNETQYF. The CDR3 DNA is TGCAGTGCTGTACTAGCGGGTCCATACAATGAGACCCAGTACTTC.

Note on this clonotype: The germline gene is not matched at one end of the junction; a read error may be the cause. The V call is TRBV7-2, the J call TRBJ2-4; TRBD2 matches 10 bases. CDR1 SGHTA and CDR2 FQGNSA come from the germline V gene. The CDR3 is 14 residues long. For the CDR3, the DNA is TGCGCCAGCAGCCCACTAGCGGGGAGAAACATTCAGTACTTC. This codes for CASSPLAGRNIQYF.

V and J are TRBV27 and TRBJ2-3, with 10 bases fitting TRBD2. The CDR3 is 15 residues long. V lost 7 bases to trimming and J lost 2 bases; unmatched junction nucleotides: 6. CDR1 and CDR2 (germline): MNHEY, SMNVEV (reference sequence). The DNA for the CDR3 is TGTGCCAGCACATGGACTAGCGGTTTCACAGATACGCAGTATTTT. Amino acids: CASTWTSGFTDTQYF.

The chain's CDR3 is CASSPRVRRVIYEQYF. The CDR3 DNA reads as TGTGCCAGCAGCCCCAGGGTACGCAGGGTGATCTACGAGCAGTACTTC. J is TRBJ2-4 and V is TRBV6-6; a weak D match, TRBD1 (5 bases). Near its end, the DNA agrees better with TRBJ2-7, so the J call may be wrong. The germline V gene encodes CDR1 MNHNY and CDR2 SVGAGI (reference sequence). CDR3 length: 16 residues.